These 17 T cell receptor beta chains were sequenced from one sample in a study of Tregs in tolerant kidney transplant recipients. TCRdb's copy holds only in-frame clones and misses some; the assay was immunoSEQ multiplex PCR. Of tens of thousands of clones in the sample, roughly 80% were seen once. Mixed chimerism was transient after nonmyeloablative marrow transplants from related graft donors. Here the sequenced sample was CD8+ T cells from blood (PBMCs), taken 6 months after the transplant. All receptors come from a human patient who received a combined kidney and bone marrow transplant. T cells may partly derive from the graft donor.

The rearrangement links TRBV6-4 to TRBJ1-2; D uncertain. The germline V gene encodes CDR1 MRHNA and CDR2 SNTAGT. The CDR3 sequence is 15 residues long. V gave up 0 bases and J gave up 7 bases, with 15 bases separating them. In DNA form, the CDR3 reads TGTGCCAGCAGTGACTCTAAAGAGGGTATCTCTGGCTACACCTTC. It encodes CASSDSKEGISGYTF.

The chain employs TRBV4-2 and TRBJ2-1; 9 nucleotides align to TRBD1. This CDR3 is 14 amino acids long. J gave up 7 bases and V 1 base, and 2 bases lay outside the gene matches. CDR1 and CDR2 from the germline V gene are LGHNA and YNFKEQ. The DNA of the CDR3 is TGTGCCAGCAGCCAAGGGGACAGGGCTAATGAGCAGTTCTTC. Protein: CASSQGDRANEQFF.

The V call is TRBV30, the J call TRBJ2-2, with D maybe TRBD2 (6 bases). This CDR3 is 14 amino acids long. The ends were cut back, 0 bases at V and 6 bases at J, with 11 bases in the middle. Germline V CDR1 and CDR2: GTSNPN, SVGIG (reference sequence). As DNA, the CDR3 is TGTGCCTGGAGTGTGGGCAGGGAGGCCGGGGAGCTGTTTTTT. It translates to CAWSVGREAGELFF.

This clone was seen once. The chain links TRBV7-9 to TRBJ2-3; 7 nucleotides match TRBD1. The CDR3 is 15 amino acids. The germline V gene encodes CDR1 SEHNR and CDR2 FQNEAQ (reference sequence). With 4 bases clipped from V and 2 bases from J, the junction kept 6 bases outside the gene matches. The chain's CDR3 is CASSSPQGDTDTQYF. In DNA, the CDR3 is TGTGCCAGCAGCTCCCCCCAGGGGGACACAGATACGCAGTATTTT.

The chain has TRBV5-1 and TRBJ2-7; D call uncertain. The length of the CDR3 is 15 residues. The germline V and J ends were trimmed by 2 bases and 1 base, with 13 bases remaining between them. The germline V gene encodes CDR1 SGHRS and CDR2 YFSETQ. CDR3 nucleotides: TGCGCCAGCAGCTTCTTACAGAGCAAATCCTACGAGCAGTACTTC. Its protein is CASSFLQSKSYEQYF.

CDR3 nucleotides: TGTGCCAGTAGTAAGGGTTGGGCGGGCGGGGACAATGAGCAGTTCTTC. It encodes CASSKGWAGGDNEQFF. The chain combines TRBV19 with TRBJ2-1; maybe TRBD2 (6 bases). Germline CDR1 is LNHDA and CDR2 is SQIVND (reference sequence). Trimming left V 4 bases short and J 5 bases short, with 18 bases between. The CDR3 is 16 residues long.

The chain combines TRBV13 with TRBJ1-1; D call uncertain. Germline values: CDR1 PRHDT, CDR2 FYEKMQ (reference sequence). CDR3 length: 15 residues. V gave up 3 bases and J gave up 0 bases, with 11 bases separating them. The CDR3 here is CASSFPAGMNTEAFF. The CDR3 DNA reads TGTGCCAGCAGCTTCCCCGCAGGAATGAACACTGAAGCTTTCTTT.

The J gene is TRBJ1-2, the V gene TRBV12-5; maybe TRBD1 (5 bases). There are 14 residues in the CDR3. Trimming removed 1 base at V and 8 bases at J, with 14 bases between. Germline assignment: CDR1 LGHNT and CDR2 FRNRAP. Here the CDR3 DNA reads TGTGCTAGTGGTTTGGGGACATCCCCTCGGGGCTACACCTTC. Its translation is CASGLGTSPRGYTF.

The chain uses TRBV13 and TRBJ1-2; a possible D gene is TRBD1 (5 bases). The CDR3 has 17 amino acids. V lost 3 bases, J lost 10 bases, and 27 bases lay in between. Germline loops: CDR1 PRHDT, CDR2 FYEKMQ (reference sequence). The CDR3 is CASSFSLDTAGGDDYTF. The CDR3 DNA sequence: TGTGCCAGCAGCTTCTCTCTAGATACAGCCGGGGGGGATGACTACACCTTC.

The count of this clone is one. The chain couples TRBV27 to TRBJ2-6, with D perhaps matching TRBD1 (5 bases). Between the trimmed V and J ends, which lost 5 bases and 3 bases, there was a span of 17 bases. This CDR3 spans 17 amino acids. The germline gives CDR1 MNHEY, CDR2 SMNVEV (reference sequence). The CDR3, as DNA: TGTGCCAGCAGTATGGGGCAGTTGCTTGGTGGGGCCAACGTCCTGACTTTC. It codes for CASSMGQLLGGANVLTF.

The chain joins TRBV4-3 to TRBJ2-1, with D uncertain. The germline CDR1 and CDR2 sequences are LGHNA and YSLEER. The V gene lost 2 bases and the J gene lost 8 bases, with 13 bases spanning the gap. The CDR3 spans 14 residues. For the CDR3, the DNA is TGCGCCAGCAGCCAAAGTACAGCCTGGGATGAGCAGTTCTTC. Translation: CASSQSTAWDEQFF.

The chain carries TRBV27 and TRBJ2-2, with 8 bases fitting TRBD1. The V and J ends lost 5 bases and 5 bases, in that order; junction bases with no gene match: 7. This CDR3 comprises 15 residues. Germline CDR1 MNHEY, CDR2 SMNVEV (reference sequence). The CDR3: CASSPDRGRTGELFF. CDR3 DNA: TGTGCCAGCAGTCCCGACAGGGGTCGGACCGGGGAGCTGTTTTTT.

The chain employs TRBV4-1 and TRBJ1-5, with D possibly matching TRBD1 (6 bases). V was trimmed by 0 bases and J by 0 bases, leaving 9 bases between them. From germline, CDR1 is MGHRA and CDR2 YSYEKL. This CDR3 is built from 16 residues. DNA for the CDR3: TGCGCCAGCAGCCAAGACCAGGGGTTTAGCAATCAGCCCCAGCATTTT. Amino acid sequence: CASSQDQGFSNQPQHF.

The rearrangement uses TRBV27 and TRBJ2-7; 9 nucleotides agree with TRBD1. V shed 2 bases, J shed 6 bases, and the junction held 5 bases outside the gene matches. Germline loops: CDR1 MNHEY, CDR2 SMNVEV (reference sequence). The length of the CDR3 is 14 residues. CDR3 sequence reads: CASSLGTGIGEQYF. CDR3 coding DNA: TGTGCCAGCAGTTTAGGGACAGGGATCGGCGAGCAGTACTTC.

The chain recombines TRBV9 with TRBJ1-2; D not resolved. V lost 1 base and J 7 bases, leaving 11 bases between the germline ends. Germline CDR1 reads SGDLS; CDR2 reads YYNGEE. CDR3 length equals 13 residues. CDR3 DNA sequence: TGTGCCAGCAGCGTAAGCAGCACGGGTGGCTACACCTTC. As protein: CASSVSSTGGYTF.

V gene TRBV9 combines with J gene TRBJ2-1; 11 bases align to TRBD2. The junction had 10 bases not matched to a gene; V was cut back by 3 bases and J by 8 bases. The CDR3 is 16 amino acids. Germline loops: CDR1 SGDLS, CDR2 YYNGEE. DNA for the CDR3: TGTGCCAGCAGCGCCTCCGGGACTAGCGGTTATGATGAGCAGTTCTTC. Translation: CASSASGTSGYDEQFF.

The chain recombines TRBV5-1 with TRBJ2-5, with D tentatively TRBD1 (6 bases). TRBJ2-7 matches the DNA end more closely, so the J call is doubtful. Germline lookup yields CDR1 SGHRS and CDR2 YFSETQ. There are 16 residues in the CDR3. The CDR3 protein is CASSLSVGRGLNEQYF. DNA for the CDR3: TGCGCCAGCAGCTTGTCCGTGGGCAGGGGTCTGAACGAGCAGTACTTC.